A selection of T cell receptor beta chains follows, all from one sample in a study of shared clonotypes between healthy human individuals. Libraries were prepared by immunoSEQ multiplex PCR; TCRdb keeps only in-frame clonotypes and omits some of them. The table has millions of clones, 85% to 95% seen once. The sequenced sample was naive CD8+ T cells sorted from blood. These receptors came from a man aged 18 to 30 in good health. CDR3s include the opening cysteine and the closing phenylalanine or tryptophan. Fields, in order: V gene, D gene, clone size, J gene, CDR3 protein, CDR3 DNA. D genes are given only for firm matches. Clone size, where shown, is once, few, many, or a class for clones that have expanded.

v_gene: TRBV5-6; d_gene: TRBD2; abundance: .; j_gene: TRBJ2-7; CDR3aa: CASSRPIAGVISYEQYF; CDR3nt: TGTGCCAGCAGCCGCCCAATAGCGGGAGTTATCTCCTACGAGCAGTACTTC
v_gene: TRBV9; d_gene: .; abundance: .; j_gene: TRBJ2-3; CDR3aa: CASSPPGGTDTQYF; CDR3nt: TGTGCCAGCAGCCCGCCGGGTGGCACCGATACGCAGTATTTT
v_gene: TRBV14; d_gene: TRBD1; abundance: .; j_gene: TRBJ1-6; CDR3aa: CARGQGIPPLHF; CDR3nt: TGTGCCAGGGGACAGGGGATACCACCCCTCCACTTT
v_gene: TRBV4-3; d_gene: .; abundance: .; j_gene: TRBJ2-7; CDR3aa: CASSQVTNNEQYF; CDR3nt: TGCGCCAGCAGCCAAGTCACCAATAACGAGCAGTACTTC
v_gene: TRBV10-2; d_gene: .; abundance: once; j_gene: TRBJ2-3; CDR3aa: CASSDQDTQYF; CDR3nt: TGCGCCAGCAGTGATCAAGATACGCAGTATTTT
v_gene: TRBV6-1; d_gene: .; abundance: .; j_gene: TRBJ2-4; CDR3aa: CASSESQGRAVYF; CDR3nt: TGTGCCAGCAGTGAATCCCAGGGGAGGGCCGTTTACTTC
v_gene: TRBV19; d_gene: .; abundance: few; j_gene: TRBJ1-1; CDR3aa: CASEQGGGVAEAFF; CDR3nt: TGTGCCAGTGAACAGGGAGGCGGGGTGGCTGAAGCTTTCTTT
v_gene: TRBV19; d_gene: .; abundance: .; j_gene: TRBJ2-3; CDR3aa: CASSISPRRPTDTQYF; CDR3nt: TGTGCCAGTAGTATTTCACCAAGACGACCCACAGATACGCAGTATTTT
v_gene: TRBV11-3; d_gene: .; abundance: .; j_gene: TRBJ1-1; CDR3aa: CASSLEPNTEAFF; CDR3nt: TGTGCCAGCAGCTTAGAGCCAAACACTGAAGCTTTCTTT
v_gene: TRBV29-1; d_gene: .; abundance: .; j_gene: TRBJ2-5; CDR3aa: CSVEEVDIKETQYF; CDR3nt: TGCAGCGTTGAGGAGGTAGATATTAAAGAGACCCAGTACTTC
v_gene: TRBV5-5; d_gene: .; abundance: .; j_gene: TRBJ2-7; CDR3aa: CASSVTGRADYEQYF; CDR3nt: TGTGCCAGCAGCGTTACAGGAAGGGCCGATTACGAGCAGTACTTC
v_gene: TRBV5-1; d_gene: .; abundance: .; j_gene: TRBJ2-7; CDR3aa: CATSGGGGPDEQYF; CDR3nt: TGCGCCACCTCCGGAGGGGGAGGGCCAGACGAGCAGTACTTC
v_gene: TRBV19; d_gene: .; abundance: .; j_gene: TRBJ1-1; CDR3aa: CASSRGTEAFF; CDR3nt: TGTGCCAGTAGTAGGGGGACTGAAGCTTTCTTT
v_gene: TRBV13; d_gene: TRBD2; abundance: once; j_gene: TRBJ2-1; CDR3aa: CASSLWSKLAGASGEQFF; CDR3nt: TGTGCCAGCAGCTTATGGTCAAAACTAGCGGGAGCCTCAGGTGAGCAGTTCTTC
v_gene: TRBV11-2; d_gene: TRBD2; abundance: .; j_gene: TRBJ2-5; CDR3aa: CASTPTSGGPRETQYF; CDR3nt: TGTGCCAGCACCCCGACTAGCGGGGGCCCTCGGGAGACCCAGTACTTC
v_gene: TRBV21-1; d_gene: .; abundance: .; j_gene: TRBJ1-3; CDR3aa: CASKGGWGNTIYF; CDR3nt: TGTGCCAGCAAGGGTGGATGGGGAAACACCATATATTTT
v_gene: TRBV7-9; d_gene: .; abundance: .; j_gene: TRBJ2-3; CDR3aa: CASSLGTPDTQYF; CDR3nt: TGTGCCAGCAGCTTAGGGACACCAGATACGCAGTATTTT
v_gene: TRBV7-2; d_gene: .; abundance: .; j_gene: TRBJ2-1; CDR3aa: CASTMGDEQFF; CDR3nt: TGTGCCAGCACCATGGGGGATGAGCAGTTCTTC
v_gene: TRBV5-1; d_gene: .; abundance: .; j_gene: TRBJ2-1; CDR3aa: CASSLVGGRSGEQFF; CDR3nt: TGCGCCAGCAGCTTGGTTGGGGGCAGGTCTGGGGAGCAGTTCTTC
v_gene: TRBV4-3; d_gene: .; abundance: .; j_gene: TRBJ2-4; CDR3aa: CASSQGLENIQYF; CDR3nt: TGCGCCAGCAGCCAAGGGTTGGAAAACATTCAGTACTTC
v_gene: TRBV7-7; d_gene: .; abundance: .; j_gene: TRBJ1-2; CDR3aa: CASSPPDRVPNYGYTF; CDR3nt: TGTGCTAGCAGCCCACCAGATAGAGTTCCTAACTATGGCTACACCTTC
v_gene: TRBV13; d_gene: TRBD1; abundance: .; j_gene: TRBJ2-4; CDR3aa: CASSLGDRVNIQYF; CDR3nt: TGTGCCAGCAGCTTAGGGGACAGGGTAAACATTCAGTACTTC
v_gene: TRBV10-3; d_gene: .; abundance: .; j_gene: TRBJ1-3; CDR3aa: CAISELLLAGNTIYF; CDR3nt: TGTGCCATCAGTGAGCTCTTATTAGCGGGAAACACCATATATTTT
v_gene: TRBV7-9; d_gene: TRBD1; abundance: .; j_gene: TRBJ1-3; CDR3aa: CASSRTTGMDRNTIYF; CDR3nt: TGTGCCAGCAGCCGAACGACAGGGATGGATAGAAACACCATATATTTT
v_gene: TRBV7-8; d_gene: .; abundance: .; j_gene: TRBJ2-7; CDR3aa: CASSFSNGYEQYF; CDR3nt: TGTGCCAGCAGCTTCAGTAACGGCTACGAGCAGTACTTC
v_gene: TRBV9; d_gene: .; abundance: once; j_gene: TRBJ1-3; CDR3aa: CASSVGNWDTIYF; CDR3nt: TGTGCCAGCAGCGTAGGCAATTGGGACACCATATATTTT
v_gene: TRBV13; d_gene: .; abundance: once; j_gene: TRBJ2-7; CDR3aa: CASSFHSGAYEQYF; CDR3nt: TGTGCCAGCAGCTTCCATAGCGGAGCCTACGAGCAGTACTTC
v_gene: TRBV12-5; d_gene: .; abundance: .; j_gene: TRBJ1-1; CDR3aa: CASGSTLLGGEAFF; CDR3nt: TGTGCTAGTGGGTCGACCCTACTCGGAGGTGAAGCTTTCTTT
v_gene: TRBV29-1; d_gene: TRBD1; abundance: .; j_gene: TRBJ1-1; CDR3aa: CSVETGAEAFF; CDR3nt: TGCAGCGTAGAAACAGGGGCTGAAGCTTTCTTT
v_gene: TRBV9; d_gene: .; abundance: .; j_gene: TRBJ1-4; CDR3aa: CASSVGSATNEKLFF; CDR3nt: TGTGCCAGCAGCGTAGGCTCCGCAACTAATGAAAAACTGTTTTTT
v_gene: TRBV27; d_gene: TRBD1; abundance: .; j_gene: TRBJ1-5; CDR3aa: CASRKQGVDQPQHF; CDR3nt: TGTGCCAGCCGAAAACAGGGGGTTGATCAGCCCCAGCATTTT
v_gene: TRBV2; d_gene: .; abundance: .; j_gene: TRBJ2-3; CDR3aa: CASSDPVGSGDTQYF; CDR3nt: TGTGCCAGCAGTGACCCCGTAGGGTCCGGGGATACGCAGTATTTT
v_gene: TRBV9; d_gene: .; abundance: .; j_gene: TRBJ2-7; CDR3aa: CASSVDASPYEQYF; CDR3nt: TGTGCCAGCAGCGTAGATGCTAGCCCCTACGAGCAGTACTTC
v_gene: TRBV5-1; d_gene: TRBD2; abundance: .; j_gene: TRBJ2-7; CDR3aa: CASSLGLAGHSPYEQYF; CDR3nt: TGCGCCAGCAGCTTGGGACTAGCGGGACATAGCCCCTACGAGCAGTACTTC
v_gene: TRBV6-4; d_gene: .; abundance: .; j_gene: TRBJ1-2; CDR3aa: CASSDSGGDHGYTF; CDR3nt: TGTGCCAGCAGTGACTCGGGAGGGGATCATGGCTACACCTTC
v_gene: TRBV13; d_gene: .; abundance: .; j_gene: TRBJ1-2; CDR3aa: CASSINPGIGYTF; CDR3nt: TGTGCCAGCAGCATAAATCCAGGGATCGGTTACACCTTC
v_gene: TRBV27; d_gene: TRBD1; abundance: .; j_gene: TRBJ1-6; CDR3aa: CASSTVPGTGRTPLHF; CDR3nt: TGTGCCAGCAGCACAGTACCCGGGACAGGGAGGACACCCCTCCACTTT
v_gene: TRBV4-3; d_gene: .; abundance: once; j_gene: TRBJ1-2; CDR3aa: CASSQETAGGFNYGYTF; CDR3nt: TGCGCCAGCAGCCAAGAAACAGCGGGAGGGTTTAACTATGGCTACACCTTC
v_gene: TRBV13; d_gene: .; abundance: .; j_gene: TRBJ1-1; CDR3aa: CASSFPGHDTEAFF; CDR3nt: TGTGCCAGCAGCTTCCCGGGCCATGACACTGAAGCTTTCTTT
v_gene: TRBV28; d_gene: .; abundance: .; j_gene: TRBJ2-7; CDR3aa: CASSMGRSYEQYF; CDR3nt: TGTGCCAGCAGTATGGGTCGGTCCTACGAGCAGTACTTC
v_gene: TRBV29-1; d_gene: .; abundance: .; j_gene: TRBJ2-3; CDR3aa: CSVESAGRTDPDTQYF; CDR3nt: TGCAGCGTTGAATCCGCTGGCAGGACCGACCCAGATACGCAGTATTTT
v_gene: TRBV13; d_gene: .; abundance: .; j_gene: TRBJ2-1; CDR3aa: CASSPGDNEQFF; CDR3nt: TGTGCCAGCAGCCCCGGCGACAATGAGCAGTTCTTC